This T cell receptor (beta chain) was obtained from a study of PD-L1 blockade in urothelial cancer (dated by TCRdb to 2017 to 2019). In the study overall: All patients started therapy at some point between 2014 and 2016 and received atezolizumab 1,200 mg intravenously every 3 weeks. Twenty-nine patients had pretreatment blood TCR-seq, about 25 had at least one posttreatment blood collection, and about 25 had tumor TCR-seq. About 85% of the 29 patients were identified as males with urothelial cancer of bladder origin, and a prior smoking history was reported by 18 of 29 patients. Durable clinical benefit meant progression-free survival longer than 6 months, and TCR features were also tested against progression-free and overall survival. An ECOG performance status of 0 or 1 was recorded for the patients, and 0 to 3 prior chemotherapy regimens had been received by the patients. TCR sequencing covered pretreatment tumor samples and matched, serially collected peripheral blood taken before and after atezolizumab treatment. Blood samples gave a median of around 140,000 T cells and approximately 80,000 unique TCRs, with a median clonality of approximately 0.08. Whole exome sequencing and RNA sequencing of pretreatment tumors were performed alongside TCR sequencing in the same patients. The study was an exploratory multi-omic analysis of somatic, immune and clinical correlates of response to PD-L1 blockade with atezolizumab in urothelial cancer. Roughly ten patients achieved durable clinical benefit and fewer than 25 did not. Blood samples were analyzed 3 weeks after the start of treatment (second dose) and 6 weeks after the start of treatment. Broad study findings and their caveats: Small sample size (n ≈ 29) and many exploratory analyses mean the results are intended to be hypothesis-generating. A pretreatment peripheral blood TCR clonality below the median was linked to improved progression-free and overall survival. Greater expansion of tumor-associated TCR clones in peripheral blood 3 weeks after the start of treatment was observed in patients with durable benefit (n ≈ 22, p = 0.022).

To estimate absolute template abundance from read counts, synthetic TCR analog templates were spiked into each PCR. The immunoSEQ assay used bias-controlled V and J gene primers to amplify TCRbeta CDR3 regions from genomic DNA. Sequencing of rearranged TCRbeta segments was done at approximately 20X coverage. Per the authors' processing: Clustering was used to correct sequencing errors, and CDR3s were annotated against IMGT so that V, D and J genes could be assigned. Downstream analyses used only productive TCRbeta rearrangements and left out out-of-frame or stop-codon sequences. Clonality was computed as one minus Shannon entropy normalized by the log of the number of unique productive sequences. Clones differing between time points or between blood and tumor were identified using Fisher's exact test with Benjamini-Hochberg correction, with an adjusted p below 0.01 applied as the threshold. TCRdb carries this immuneACCESS record with in-frame sequences only. Its versions omit some clonotypes, under half of them owing to an unresolved V gene in the studies checked, with the rest unexplained. That table is the source of V, J and clone size, and D and trimming were worked out from the DNA. For this sample the table gives around 53,000 clones, of which about 87% were detected only once. About 6% of the sample is taken by the ten largest.

About this clone itself: What this receptor recognizes is not known. No base quality values were provided; no much bigger clone lies one nucleotide off.

The cohort included roughly 30 patients with locally advanced or metastatic urothelial carcinoma who were treated at Memorial Sloan Kettering on a trial protocol. Peripheral blood mononuclear cells were collected pretreatment and during treatment, with between 1 and 8 total time points obtained per patient. The Qiagen DNeasy Blood extraction kit was used to purify genomic DNA from total PBMCs and tumor samples. Collected pretreatment and during treatment, PBMCs were isolated and stored as previously described. The TCR originated in a man aged 40-49 years with urothelial cancer. Material: PBMCs, obtained around atezolizumab (anti-PD-L1) treatment.

This receptor carries the CDR3 CASSYSRAGNTIYF. At the DNA level, the sequence is TGTGCCAGCAGTTACTCACGGGCTGGAAACACCATATATTTT. The V and J segments used are TRBV6-5 and TRBJ1-3, with the D gene too uncertain to name. CDR1 MNHEY and CDR2 SVGAGI were looked up in the germline V gene. Inclusive of the bounding cysteine and phenylalanine, the CDR3 is 14 residues long. CDR3 DNA is the only sequence kept; it has 42 bases, read in frame from the first base. At the junction V is shortened by 0 bases and J by 2 bases, with 5 bases in between.